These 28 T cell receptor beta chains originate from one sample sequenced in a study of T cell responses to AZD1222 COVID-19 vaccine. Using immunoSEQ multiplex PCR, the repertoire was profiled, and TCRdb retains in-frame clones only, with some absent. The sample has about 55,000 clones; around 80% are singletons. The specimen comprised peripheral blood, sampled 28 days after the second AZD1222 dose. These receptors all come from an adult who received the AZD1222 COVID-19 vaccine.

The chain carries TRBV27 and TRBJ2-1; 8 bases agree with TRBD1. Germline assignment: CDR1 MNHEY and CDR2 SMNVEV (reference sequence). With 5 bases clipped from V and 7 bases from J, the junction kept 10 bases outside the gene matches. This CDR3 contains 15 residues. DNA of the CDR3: TGTGCCAGCAGTACCAACAGGGGGAAAGGAAATGAGCAGTTCTTC. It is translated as CASSTNRGKGNEQFF.

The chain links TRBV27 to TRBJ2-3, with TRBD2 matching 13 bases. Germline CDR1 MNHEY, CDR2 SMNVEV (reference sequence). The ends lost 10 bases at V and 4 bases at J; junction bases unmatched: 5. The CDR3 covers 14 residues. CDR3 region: CATRTSGSADTQYF. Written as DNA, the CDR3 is TGTGCCACACGGACTAGCGGGAGTGCAGATACGCAGTATTTT.

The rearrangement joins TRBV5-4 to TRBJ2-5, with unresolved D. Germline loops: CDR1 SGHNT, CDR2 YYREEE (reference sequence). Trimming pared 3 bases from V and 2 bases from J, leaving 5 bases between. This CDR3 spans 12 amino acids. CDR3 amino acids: CASSWAQETQYF. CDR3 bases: TGTGCCAGCAGCTGGGCTCAAGAGACCCAGTACTTC.

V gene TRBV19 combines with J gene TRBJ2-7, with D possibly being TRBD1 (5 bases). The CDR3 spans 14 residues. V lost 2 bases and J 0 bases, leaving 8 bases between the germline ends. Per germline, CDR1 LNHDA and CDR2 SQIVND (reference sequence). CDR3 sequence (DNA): TGTGCCAGTAGTATAAAGGGGAACTCCTACGAGCAGTACTTC. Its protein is CASSIKGNSYEQYF.

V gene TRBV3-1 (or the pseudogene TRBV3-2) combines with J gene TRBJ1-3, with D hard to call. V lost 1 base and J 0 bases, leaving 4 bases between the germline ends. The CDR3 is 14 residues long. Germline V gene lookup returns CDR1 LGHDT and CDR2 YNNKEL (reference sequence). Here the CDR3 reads CASSQVSSGNTIYF. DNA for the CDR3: TGTGCCAGCAGCCAAGTCAGCTCTGGAAACACCATATATTTT.

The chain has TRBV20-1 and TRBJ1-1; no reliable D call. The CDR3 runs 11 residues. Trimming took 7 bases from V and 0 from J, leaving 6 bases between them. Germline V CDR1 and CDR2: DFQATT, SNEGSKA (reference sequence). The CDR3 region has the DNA TGCAGTGTTAAGGTGAACACTGAAGCTTTCTTT. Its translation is CSVKVNTEAFF.

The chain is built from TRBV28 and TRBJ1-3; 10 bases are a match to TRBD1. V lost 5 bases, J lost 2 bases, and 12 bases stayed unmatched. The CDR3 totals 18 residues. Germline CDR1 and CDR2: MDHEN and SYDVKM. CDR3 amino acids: CASSSPVDRGRPGNTIYF. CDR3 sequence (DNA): TGTGCCAGCAGTAGCCCCGTAGACAGGGGGCGACCTGGAAACACCATATATTTT.

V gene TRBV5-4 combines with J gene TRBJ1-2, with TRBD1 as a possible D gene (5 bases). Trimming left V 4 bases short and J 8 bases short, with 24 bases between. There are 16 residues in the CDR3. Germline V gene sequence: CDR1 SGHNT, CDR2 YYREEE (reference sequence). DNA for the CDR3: TGTGCCAGCAGCACTGGTGGGGGATATATAACTAAAGGCTACACCTTC. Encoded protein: CASSTGGGYITKGYTF.

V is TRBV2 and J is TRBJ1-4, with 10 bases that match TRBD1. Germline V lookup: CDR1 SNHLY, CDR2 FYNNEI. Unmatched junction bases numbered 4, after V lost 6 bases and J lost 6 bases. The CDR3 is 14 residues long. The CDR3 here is CASRDGTGDEKLFF. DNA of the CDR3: TGTGCCAGCAGAGACGGGACAGGGGATGAAAAACTGTTTTTT. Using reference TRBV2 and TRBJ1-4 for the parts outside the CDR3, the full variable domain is EPEVTQTPSHQVTQMGQEVILRCVPISNHLYFYWYRQILGQKVEFLVSFYNNEISEKSEIFDDQFSVERPDGSNFTLKIRSTKLEDSAMYFCASRDGTGDEKLFFGSGTQLSVL.

CDR3 bases: TGTGCCAGCACCTTCCGGGAGGCCCCACGGTTCTTC. Amino acids: CASTFREAPRFF. The rearrangement uses TRBV12-3 or TRBV12-4 and TRBJ2-1, with 7 bases that match TRBD2. This CDR3 region has 12 residues. Trimming cost V 7 bases and J 15 bases; bases outside gene matches: 12.

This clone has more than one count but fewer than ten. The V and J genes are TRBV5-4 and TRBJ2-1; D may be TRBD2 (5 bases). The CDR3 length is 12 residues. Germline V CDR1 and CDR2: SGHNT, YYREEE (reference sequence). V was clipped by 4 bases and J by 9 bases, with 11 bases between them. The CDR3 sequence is CASSVDSGEQFF. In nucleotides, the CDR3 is TGTGCCAGCAGCGTGGACTCGGGTGAGCAGTTCTTC.

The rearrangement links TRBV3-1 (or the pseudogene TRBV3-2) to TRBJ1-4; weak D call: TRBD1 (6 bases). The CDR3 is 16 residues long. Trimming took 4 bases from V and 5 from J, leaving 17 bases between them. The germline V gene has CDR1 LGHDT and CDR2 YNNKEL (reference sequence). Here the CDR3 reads CASSPRVGGFNEKLFF. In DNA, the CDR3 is TGTGCCAGCAGCCCACGGGTTGGGGGCTTCAATGAAAAACTGTTTTTT.

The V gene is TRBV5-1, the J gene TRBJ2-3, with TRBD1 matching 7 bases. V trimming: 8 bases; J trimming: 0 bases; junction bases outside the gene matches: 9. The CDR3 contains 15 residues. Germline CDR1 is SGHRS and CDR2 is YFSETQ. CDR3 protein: CASRGGQTSTDTQYF. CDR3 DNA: TGCGCCAGTCGAGGGGGACAGACTAGCACAGATACGCAGTATTTT.

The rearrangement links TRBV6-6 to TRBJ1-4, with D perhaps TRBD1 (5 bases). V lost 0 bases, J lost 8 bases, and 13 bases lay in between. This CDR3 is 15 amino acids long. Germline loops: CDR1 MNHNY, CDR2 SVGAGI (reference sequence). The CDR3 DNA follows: TGTGCCAGCAGTTACTCGGGACCATCGGGGGAAAAACTGTTTTTT. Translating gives CASSYSGPSGEKLFF.

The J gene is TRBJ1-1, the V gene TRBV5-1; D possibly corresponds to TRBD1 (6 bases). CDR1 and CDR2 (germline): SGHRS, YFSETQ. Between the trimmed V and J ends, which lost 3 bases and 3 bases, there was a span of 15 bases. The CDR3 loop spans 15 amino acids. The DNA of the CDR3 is TGCGCCAGCAGCTCGGTCCAGGACAGAGACACTGAAGCTTTCTTT. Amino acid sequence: CASSSVQDRDTEAFF.

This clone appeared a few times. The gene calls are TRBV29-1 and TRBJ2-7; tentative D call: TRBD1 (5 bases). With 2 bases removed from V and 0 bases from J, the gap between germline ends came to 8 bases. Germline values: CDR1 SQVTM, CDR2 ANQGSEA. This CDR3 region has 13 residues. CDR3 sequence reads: CSVEQQVSYEQYF. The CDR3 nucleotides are TGCAGCGTTGAACAACAGGTCTCCTACGAGCAGTACTTC.

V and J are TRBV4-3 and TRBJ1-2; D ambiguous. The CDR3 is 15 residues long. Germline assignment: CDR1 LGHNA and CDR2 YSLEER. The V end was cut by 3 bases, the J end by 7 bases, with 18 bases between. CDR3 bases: TGCGCCAGCAGCCAGGAGGTAGGGCAAAGTGGTGGCTACACCTTC. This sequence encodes CASSQEVGQSGGYTF.

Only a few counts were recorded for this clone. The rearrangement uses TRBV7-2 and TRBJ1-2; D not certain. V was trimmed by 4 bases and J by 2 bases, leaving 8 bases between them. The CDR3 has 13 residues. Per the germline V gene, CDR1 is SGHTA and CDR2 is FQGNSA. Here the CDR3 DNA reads TGTGCCAGCAGCTCGGACTGGAACTATGGCTACACCTTC. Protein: CASSSDWNYGYTF.

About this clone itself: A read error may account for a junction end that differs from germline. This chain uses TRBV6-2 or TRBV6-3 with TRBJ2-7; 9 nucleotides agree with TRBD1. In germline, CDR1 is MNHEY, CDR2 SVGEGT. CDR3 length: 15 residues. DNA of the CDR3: TGTGCCAGCAGTAACTCCCGGGACAGGGTATACGAGCAGTACTTC. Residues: CASSNSRDRVYEQYF.

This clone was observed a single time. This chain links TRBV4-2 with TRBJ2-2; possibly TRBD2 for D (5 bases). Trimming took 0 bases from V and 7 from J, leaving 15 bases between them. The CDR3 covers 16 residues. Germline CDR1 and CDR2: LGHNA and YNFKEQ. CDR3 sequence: CASSQDQDRRVGELFF. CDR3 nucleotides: TGTGCCAGCAGCCAAGATCAGGATCGGCGGGTCGGGGAGCTGTTTTTT.

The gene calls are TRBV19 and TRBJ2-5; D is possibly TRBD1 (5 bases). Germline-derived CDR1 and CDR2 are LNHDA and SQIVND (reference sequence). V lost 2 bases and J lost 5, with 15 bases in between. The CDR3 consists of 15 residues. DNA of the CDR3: TGTGCCAGTAGTATAAGCTCAGGGATGGGGGAGACCCAGTACTTC. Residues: CASSISSGMGETQYF.

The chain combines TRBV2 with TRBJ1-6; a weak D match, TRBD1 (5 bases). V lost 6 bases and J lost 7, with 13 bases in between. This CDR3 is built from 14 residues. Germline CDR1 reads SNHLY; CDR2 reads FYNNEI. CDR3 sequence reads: CASRAQGDNSPLHF. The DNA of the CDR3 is TGTGCCAGCAGAGCCCAGGGCGACAATTCACCCCTCCACTTT.

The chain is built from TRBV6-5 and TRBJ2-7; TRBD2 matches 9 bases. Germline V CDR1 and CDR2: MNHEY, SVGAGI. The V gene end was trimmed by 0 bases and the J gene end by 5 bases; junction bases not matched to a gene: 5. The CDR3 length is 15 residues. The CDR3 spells CASSYSLAGANEQYF. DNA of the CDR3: TGTGCCAGCAGTTACTCTTTAGCGGGAGCTAACGAGCAGTACTTC.

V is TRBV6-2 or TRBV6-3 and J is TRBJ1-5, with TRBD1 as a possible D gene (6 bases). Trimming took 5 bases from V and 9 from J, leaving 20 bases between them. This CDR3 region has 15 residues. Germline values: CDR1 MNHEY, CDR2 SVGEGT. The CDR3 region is CASSLVGAVQGPQHF. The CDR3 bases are TGTGCCAGCAGTCTGGTGGGGGCGGTGCAGGGGCCCCAGCATTTT.

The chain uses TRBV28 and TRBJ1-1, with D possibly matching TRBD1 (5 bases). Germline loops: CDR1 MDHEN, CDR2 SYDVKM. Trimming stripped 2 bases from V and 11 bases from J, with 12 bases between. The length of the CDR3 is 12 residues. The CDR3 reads CASSLNPGGAFF. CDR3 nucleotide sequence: TGTGCCAGCAGTTTAAACCCCGGGGGGGCTTTCTTT.

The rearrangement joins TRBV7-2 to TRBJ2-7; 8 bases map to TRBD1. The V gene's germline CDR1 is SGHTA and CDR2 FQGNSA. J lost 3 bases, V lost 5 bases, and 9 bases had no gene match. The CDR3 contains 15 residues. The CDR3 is CASSPDRGRGYEQYF. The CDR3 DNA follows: TGTGCCAGCAGCCCCGACAGGGGACGAGGCTACGAGCAGTACTTC.

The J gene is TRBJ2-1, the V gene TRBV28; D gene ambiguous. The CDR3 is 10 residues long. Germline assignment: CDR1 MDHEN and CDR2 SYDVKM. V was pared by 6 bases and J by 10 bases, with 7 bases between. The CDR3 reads CASSSREQFF. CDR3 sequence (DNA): TGTGCCAGCAGCAGTAGGGAGCAGTTCTTC.

The CDR3 DNA reads as TGTGCCAGCAGCTCCCTGCGTAATGAAAAACTGTTTTTT. Translation gives CASSSLRNEKLFF. The rearrangement uses TRBV7-6 and TRBJ1-4, with D hard to call. The ends were cut back, 4 bases at V and 4 bases at J, with 7 bases in the middle. Germline V CDR1 and CDR2: SGHVS, FNYEAQ. The CDR3 contains 13 residues.